Below are 10 T cell receptor beta chains sequenced from a single sample in a study of blood T cell repertoires in COVID-19. Method: immunoSEQ multiplex PCR; TCRdb's copy keeps in-frame clones and lacks some. The table lists 190,000 or so clones, roughly 78% of them singletons, with 2.5% to 3% in the top ten. The sample consisted of peripheral blood. The receptors come from a woman older than 75 with active or convalescent COVID-19.

The chain links TRBV6-2 or TRBV6-3 to TRBJ1-5; D is possibly TRBD1 (5 bases). The CDR3 covers 16 residues. CDR1 and CDR2 (germline): MNHEY, SVGEGT. V was cut by 2 bases and J by 0 bases, with 11 bases left in between. CDR3 nucleotides: TGTGCCAGCAGTTACCCGGACATATATAGCAATCAGCCCCAGCATTTT. Translated, it gives CASSYPDIYSNQPQHF.

The chain employs TRBV4-2 and TRBJ1-4; 9 bases agree with TRBD1. The trim removed 1 base at V and 7 bases at J, leaving 10 bases unmatched. CDR1 and CDR2 from the germline V gene are LGHNA and YNFKEQ. This CDR3 is 17 amino acids long. The DNA of the CDR3 is TGTGCCAGCAGCCAAGGGACAGGGACAGGGACCTCTGAAAAACTGTTTTTT. Its protein is CASSQGTGTGTSEKLFF.

Points on this clone: Because it lacks the conserved phenylalanine or tryptophan at the end, this CDR3 is likely a read error. No DNA is shown, since the ends of the CDR3 on it are uncertain; the CDR3 is the one TCRdb lists. V gene TRBV4-3 combines with J gene TRBJ2-6; the table's D call, TRBD1, has no DNA check behind it. The CDR3 has 8 residues if both end residues are counted. Germline-derived CDR1 and CDR2 are LGHNA and YSLEER. The chain's CDR3 is CASSLRRI.

The chain joins TRBV24-1 to TRBJ2-3; D possibly corresponds to TRBD1 (5 bases). Per the germline V gene, CDR1 is KGHDR and CDR2 is SFDVKD. The germline V and J ends were trimmed by 2 bases and 5 bases, with 13 bases remaining between them. The CDR3 contains 15 residues. CDR3 DNA: TGTGCCACCAGTGATTCGTACCAGGGTGAAGATACGCAGTATTTT. It is translated as CATSDSYQGEDTQYF.

The chain employs TRBV10-2 and TRBJ2-1, with 9 positions matching TRBD2. J lost 4 bases, V lost 3 bases, and 10 bases had no gene match. In germline, CDR1 is WSHSY, CDR2 SAAADI. CDR3 length equals 17 residues. The chain's CDR3 is CASSDPSRAGGYNEQFF. The CDR3 coding sequence is TGCGCCAGCAGTGACCCCTCGAGAGCGGGGGGATACAATGAGCAGTTCTTC.

V is TRBV5-8 and J is TRBJ1-2; 9 positions agree with TRBD1. This CDR3 is 15 amino acids long. Trimming removed 0 bases from V and 9 bases from J; junction bases left unmatched: 9. Germline lookup yields CDR1 SGHTS and CDR2 YDEGEE. The CDR3 is CASSLEGTGITRYTF. CDR3 in DNA: TGTGCCAGCAGCTTGGAGGGGACAGGGATCACCCGCTACACCTTC.

V and J are TRBV14 and TRBJ2-3; D is ambiguous. The CDR3 extends over 16 amino acids. Germline loops: CDR1 SGHDN, CDR2 FVKESK. Trimming pared 0 bases from V and 2 bases from J, leaving 12 bases between. The CDR3 nucleotides are TGTGCCAGCAGCCAAGAGATTGTGCAGATCACAGATACGCAGTATTTT. Translation gives CASSQEIVQITDTQYF. Complete variable domain (other parts from reference TRBV14 and TRBJ2-3): EAGVTQFPSHSVIEKGQTVTLRCDPISGHDNLYWYRRVMGKEIKFLLHFVKESKQDESGMPNNRFLAERTGGTYSTLKVQPAELEDSGVYFCASSQEIVQITDTQYFGPGTRLTVL.

The chain has TRBV27 and TRBJ2-5, with D unclear. Trimming cost V 1 base and J 2 bases, with 8 bases left between them. Germline CDR1 and CDR2: MNHEY and SMNVEV (reference sequence). The CDR3 runs 14 residues. CDR3 sequence: CASSLYSPQETQYF. The CDR3 DNA is TGTGCCAGCAGTTTATATTCCCCGCAAGAGACCCAGTACTTC.

V gene TRBV12-3 or TRBV12-4 combines with J gene TRBJ2-4, with 8 bases identical to TRBD2. CDR3 length: 10 amino acids. The CDR3 sequence: CATGGGIQYF. The CDR3 DNA sequence: TGTGCTACCGGGGGGGGCATTCAGTACTTC.

Notes on this clone: Germline and junction disagree at one end, which may indicate a read error. The chain joins TRBV7-9 to TRBJ2-7, with TRBD2 matching over 7 bases. CDR1 and CDR2 (germline): SEHNR, FQNEAQ (reference sequence). The CDR3 consists of 13 residues. Here the CDR3 reads CASSRGGDYGQYF. DNA of the CDR3: TGTGCCAGCAGCCGAGGTGGGGACTACGGGCAGTACTTC.